This T cell receptor (beta chain) was recovered during a study of blood T cell repertoires in COVID-19. Study in general: Whether acute or convalescent, the COVID-19 samples came from the United States, Italy and Spain. Sources were T cells, B-cell-depleted T cells, or PBMCs; the material itself was cDNA or gDNA.

Grouping used clinical history reported by participants in a survey and questionnaire. CDR1 LGHDT and CDR2 YNNKEL come from the germline V gene (reference sequence). Trimming removed 3 bases from V and 6 bases from J, with 12 bases in between. The CDR3 contains 13 residues. In the authors' methods: It was from reference gene primer amplification that nucleated cell counts were estimated. TCRdb's copy holds only in-frame clones and misses some; the assay was immunoSEQ multiplex PCR. V, J and clone size reflect that table, while D and trimming were determined from the DNA. The sample carries about 260,000 clones, around 89% recorded once.

The clonotype was recovered from a woman aged 30 to 39 with acute COVID-19. This chain joins TRBV3-1 (or the pseudogene TRBV3-2) and TRBJ2-7; possible D gene TRBD2, 5 bases. Sequencing was carried out using PBMCs or T cells enriched from blood (not recorded which). The CDR3 protein is CASSQGESTEQYF. The CDR3 nucleotides read TGTGCCAGCAGCCAGGGAGAGTCCACCGAGCAGTACTTC.